These T cell receptor beta chains were read from a single sample in a study of neurological immune-mediated disorders. TCRdb fed the 5' RACE reads into MiXCR, producing one record per CDR3 protein. The sample lists about 90,000 distinct CDR3 sequences, about 13% occurring once. The sample comprised PBMCs. These receptors originate from a female donor with HTLV-1-associated myelopathy (HAM/TSP). The conserved cysteine and the conserved F or W are not part of the CDR3 here. The order of the fields is V gene, CDR3 protein.

v_call: TRBV7-2; cdr3_aa: ASSLSPGAGDEQY
v_call: TRBV28; cdr3_aa: ASSSGLTYNEQF
v_call: TRBV7-3; cdr3_aa: ASSRGQVELDTQY
v_call: TRBV6-2/TRBV6-3; cdr3_aa: ASTGAGRVEQF
v_call: TRBV2; cdr3_aa: ASSETSGGYSEQF
v_call: TRBV6-5; cdr3_aa: ASSYGGQGRGQTQY
v_call: TRBV20-1; cdr3_aa: SASGTGGRFTDTQY
v_call: TRBV20-1; cdr3_aa: SASTPGQNYEQY
v_call: TRBV11-2; cdr3_aa: ASSLDRGGELF
v_call: TRBV5-1; cdr3_aa: ASSYQGASGETQY
v_call: TRBV5-6; cdr3_aa: ASSQDGRSYEQY
v_call: TRBV28; cdr3_aa: ASSRLRDHSNQPQH
v_call: TRBV7-2; cdr3_aa: ASSLNRGYEQY
v_call: TRBV20-1; cdr3_aa: SAERGGYEQY
v_call: TRBV4-1; cdr3_aa: ASSPIGASNIQY
v_call: TRBV4-1; cdr3_aa: ASSRSGGRDTEAF
v_call: TRBV20-1; cdr3_aa: SAGGGPAYEQY
v_call: TRBV5-1; cdr3_aa: ASTPTSNTANYGYT
v_call: TRBV28; cdr3_aa: ASRRSGHEQF
v_call: TRBV24-1; cdr3_aa: ATSDPPEDRVRMGSYEQY
v_call: TRBV10-3; cdr3_aa: AISVNDRGEQY
v_call: TRBV20-1; cdr3_aa: SARSGSGSTYEQY
v_call: TRBV9; cdr3_aa: ASSRGDTGELF
v_call: TRBV5-1; cdr3_aa: ASSLAAMGNEQF
v_call: TRBV5-1; cdr3_aa: ASSLFGGGANVLT
v_call: TRBV11-2; cdr3_aa: ASTLMDSSYEQY
v_call: TRBV28; cdr3_aa: ASSSRQFNTGELF